Listed below are T cell receptor beta chains from one sample, sequenced in a study of cytomegalovirus exposure and HLA in healthy donors. Profiled with immunoSEQ multiplex PCR; TCRdb holds only in-frame clones, not every one. Its clone listing holds roughly 75,000 clones. Sequenced: PBMCs. These receptors came from a boy aged 10-17 years in good health and CMV-seronegative. Each CDR3 is given with its conserved first and last residue. D genes are given only for firm matches.

TGTGCCAGCAGCGCAGGGGCCCGGGACGAGCAGTACTTC	CASSAGARDEQYF	13	TRBV9	TRBJ2-7	NA
TGTGCCAGCAGTGCCACACGGGTTCTACTAGAAGGAAACACCATATATTTT	CASSATRVLLEGNTIYF	17	TRBV6-1	TRBJ1-3	NA
TGTGCCAGTAGTAGATACAGTCCAGGCCAGCCCCAGCATTTT	CASSRYSPGQPQHF	14	TRBV19	TRBJ1-5	NA
TGCGCCAGCAGCCAAGAAGAGGGGGGGTTCGACTATGGCTACACCTTC	CASSQEEGGFDYGYTF	16	TRBV4-1	TRBJ1-2	NA
TGTGCCAGTAGTGGACAGGGAATGAGCTACAACACTGAAGCTTTCTTT	CASSGQGMSYNTEAFF	16	TRBV19	TRBJ1-1	TRBD1
TGTGCCAGTAGGGAGGGCCCCACAGATACGCAGTATTTT	CASREGPTDTQYF	13	TRBV19	TRBJ2-3	NA
TGCGCCAGCAGCCAAGACAGGACAGGGGGCGCTGGGGCCAACGTCCTGACTTTC	CASSQDRTGGAGANVLTF	18	TRBV4-3	TRBJ2-6	TRBD1
TGTGCCAGCAGTGAAGCGGGGGGGGCCGCGGGGGTCACTGAAGCTTTCTTT	CASSEAGGAAGVTEAFF	17	TRBV6-1	TRBJ1-1	NA
TGTGCCAGCAGTGTGAAGACTCTGAACACTGAAGCTTTCTTT	CASSVKTLNTEAFF	14	TRBV6-1	TRBJ1-1	NA
TGTGCCAGCAGTGACCCCCGGAATGAGCAGTTCTTC	CASSDPRNEQFF	12	TRBV2	TRBJ2-1	NA
TGTGCCAGCTCACCAACACATAGCGCGGTCGAAGCTTTCTTT	CASSPTHSAVEAFF	14	TRBV18	TRBJ1-1	NA
TGTGCCAGCTCACTGCAGGGGCGCACTGAAGCTTTCTTT	CASSLQGRTEAFF	13	TRBV18	TRBJ1-1	NA
TGTGCCAGCAGCCAACAAAAGATAGCCGGGGGGGCCTTCCGAGAGACCCAGTACTTC	CASSQQKIAGGAFRETQYF	19	TRBV4-2	TRBJ2-5	TRBD2
TGTGCCAGCAGCCTAGGCGGGACAGGGGTCACAGATACGCAGTATTTT	CASSLGGTGVTDTQYF	16	TRBV5-8	TRBJ2-3	TRBD1
TGTGCCAGTAGTATCCGGGGGGCGATCTCTGGGGCCAACGTCCTGACTTTC	CASSIRGAISGANVLTF	17	TRBV19	TRBJ2-6	NA
TGTGCCAGCAGCGAAGCGTACAGTGACACCGGGGAGCTGTTTTTT	CASSEAYSDTGELFF	15	TRBV21-1	TRBJ2-2	NA
TGTGCCAGCAGCTTGGTATCCGACAGGGGGTATGGCTACACCTTC	CASSLVSDRGYGYTF	15	TRBV5-4	TRBJ1-2	TRBD1
TGTGCCAGCGGCAGCGAGCGGGGGGAGGTCTACGAGCAGTACTTC	CASGSERGEVYEQYF	15	TRBV2	TRBJ2-7	TRBD2
TGTGCTGCGGCAGGGAGGGAGAACCAGTACTTC	CAAAGRENQYF	11	TRBV30	TRBJ2-5	TRBD2
TGTGCCAGCAGCGAGGACACGTTTGAGGATGGCTACACCTTC	CASSEDTFEDGYTF	14	TRBV6-1	TRBJ1-2	NA
TGTGCCAGCAGTTACTCGAGGGTTAACTATGGCCACACCTTC	CASSYSRVNYGHTF	14	TRBV6-5	TRBJ1-2	NA
TGCGCCAGCAGCTTTACAGGTCTGACTAATGAAAAACTGTTTTTT	CASSFTGLTNEKLFF	15	TRBV5-1	TRBJ1-4	NA
TGTGCCAGCAGCCCCGAGACAGGGGGAAAAATTAACGAGCAGTACTTC	CASSPETGGKINEQYF	16	TRBV11-2	TRBJ2-7	TRBD1
TGTGCCAGCAGTCGGACAGGGTTATTGAACACTGAAGCTTTCTTT	CASSRTGLLNTEAFF	15	TRBV6-5	TRBJ1-1	TRBD1
TGTGCCAGCAGGGGTTCAGGGGGCACTGAAGCTTTCTTT	CASRGSGGTEAFF	13	TRBV25-1	TRBJ1-1	TRBD1
TGTGCCAGCAGTGAACCGGCAGGGTCCAGCTCTGGAAACACCATATATTTT	CASSEPAGSSSGNTIYF	17	TRBV25-1	TRBJ1-3	NA
TGTGCCAGCAGCCAGGGGACTAGGGGATCAGATACGCAGTATTTT	CASSQGTRGSDTQYF	15	TRBV4-2	TRBJ2-3	TRBD2
TGTGCCAGCAGCTCTGAACAGGGGGGCACAGATACGCAGTATTTT	CASSSEQGGTDTQYF	15	TRBV5-6	TRBJ2-3	TRBD1
TGTGCCAGCAGCGTAAGCGACAGGGCAGACAACTATGGCTACACCTTC	CASSVSDRADNYGYTF	16	TRBV9	TRBJ1-2	TRBD1
TGTGCCACTCGGTCGGGGGACACTGAAGCTTTCTTT	CATRSGDTEAFF	12	TRBV19	TRBJ1-1	NA
TGCGCCAGCAGCTCGACACTAGCGGAGGACAATGAGCAGTTCTTC	CASSSTLAEDNEQFF	15	TRBV5-1	TRBJ2-1	TRBD2
TGTGCCAGCAGCTTGGGAGGATCCGGACAGGGGGCTGCAGGGGCCAACGTCCTGACTTTC	CASSLGGSGQGAAGANVLTF	20	TRBV5-4	TRBJ2-6	TRBD1
TGCGCCAGCAGCCGTACGAGTAGGACAAACGACAATGAGCAGTTCTTC	CASSRTSRTNDNEQFF	16	TRBV5-1	TRBJ2-1	NA
TGCGCCAGCACCCGGACAGGGGTTAACTATGGCTACACCTTC	CASTRTGVNYGYTF	14	TRBV5-1	TRBJ1-2	TRBD1
TGTGCCAGCAGCTCCGTCTCAGGGAATAATGAGCAGTTCTTC	CASSSVSGNNEQFF	14	TRBV9	TRBJ2-1	NA
TGTGCCAGCAGAACTCCGGGACAGGGTAACGAAAAACTGTTTTTT	CASRTPGQGNEKLFF	15	TRBV19	TRBJ1-4	TRBD1
TGTGCCACCTTCCCTTTGACAGGGTCCTATGGCTACACCTTC	CATFPLTGSYGYTF	14	TRBV2	TRBJ1-2	TRBD1
TGTGCCTGGAGTTATAGGACAGGAACCCGTCGGGCTTTCTTT	CAWSYRTGTRRAFF	14	TRBV30	TRBJ1-1	TRBD1
TGTGCCAGCAGCCTTAGCGGGAGTGTAAATGAGCAGTTCTTC	CASSLSGSVNEQFF	14	TRBV7-2	TRBJ2-1	TRBD2
TGCAGCGTAAAAGGTGGCCAGCAGAGGACTGAAGCTTTCTTT	CSVKGGQQRTEAFF	14	TRBV29-1	TRBJ1-1	NA
TGTGCCAGCACTAAAGACCCGGGAAGGAACACTGAAGCTTTCTTT	CASTKDPGRNTEAFF	15	TRBV9	TRBJ1-1	NA
TGTGCCAGCAGCTCCAGACAGGGGTCGAATGAAAAACTGTTTTTT	CASSSRQGSNEKLFF	15	TRBV7-2	TRBJ1-4	TRBD1
TGTGCCAGCAGCACCCGGACAGTCTATGGCTACACCTTC	CASSTRTVYGYTF	13	TRBV5-5	TRBJ1-2	NA
TGCGCCAGCAGAGCAAACAGGGATCCTACCTACGAGCAGTACTTC	CASRANRDPTYEQYF	15	TRBV10-1	TRBJ2-7	NA
TGTGCCAGCAGCGTAGCCCCTGACGGGGGCTACACCTTC	CASSVAPDGGYTF	13	TRBV9	TRBJ1-2	NA
TGTGCCAGCAGCTTATTCGCGACTAGGGGTATGAACACTGAAGCTTTCTTT	CASSLFATRGMNTEAFF	17	TRBV7-8	TRBJ1-1	NA
TGTGCCAGCAGCTTGGTAGGCAGGGGGCTCGGTGAGCAGTTCTTC	CASSLVGRGLGEQFF	15	TRBV5-6	TRBJ2-1	TRBD1
TGTGCCAGCAGTGAATATATACAGGACTATGGCTACACCTTC	CASSEYIQDYGYTF	14	TRBV25-1	TRBJ1-2	NA
TGTGCCAGCAGCCAAGATCGCAATAGCCCGGCCTACGAGCAGTACTTC	CASSQDRNSPAYEQYF	16	TRBV4-2	TRBJ2-7	NA
TGTGCCAGCAGCTTGCAGTCCTGGGCAGGGTCCACCGGGGAGCTGTTTTTT	CASSLQSWAGSTGELFF	17	TRBV7-8	TRBJ2-2	NA
TGCGCCAGCAGCCCAACCGTGGGCCCCGGGACTAGCGGGTTAGGCGAGCAGTACTTC	CASSPTVGPGTSGLGEQYF	19	TRBV4-1	TRBJ2-7	TRBD2
TGTGCCAGTAGTCCCGACTTCAATGAGCAGTTCTTC	CASSPDFNEQFF	12	TRBV19	TRBJ2-1	NA
TGTGCCAGCATCGAGGGAGTGTACAATGAGCAGTTCTTC	CASIEGVYNEQFF	13	TRBV25-1	TRBJ2-1	NA
TGTGCCAGTAGTTCGGGACAGCTTAATTCACCCCTACACTTT	CASSSGQLNSPLHF	14	TRBV19	TRBJ1-6	TRBD1
TGCAGCGTTGCCAATAGACTAGGAGGCCCCTATAGCTCCTACGAGCAGTACTTC	CSVANRLGGPYSSYEQYF	18	TRBV29-1	TRBJ2-7	NA
TGCAGTGCTAGAGGGCCGGGAGGAAACACCTTC	CSARGPGGNTF	11	TRBV20-1	TRBJ1-2	NA
TGTGCCAGCAGCTTTAGGGACAACCCTGAAGCTTTCTTT	CASSFRDNPEAFF	13	TRBV5-6	TRBJ1-1	NA
TGTGCCGCATCCCTATCGGGGGGATCCCGACGATTTAGCACAGATACGCAGTATTTT	CAASLSGGSRRFSTDTQYF	19	TRBV30	TRBJ2-3	TRBD2
TGTGCCAGCAGACGGGGACTCATGAGGAGCTACGAGCAGTACTTC	CASRRGLMRSYEQYF	15	TRBV2	TRBJ2-7	NA
TGTGCCAGCAGTTACGTGCCAGGGAATGGCTACACCTTC	CASSYVPGNGYTF	13	TRBV6-6	TRBJ1-2	NA